The table lists the clone carrying this T cell receptor (beta chain) with a few counts. The antigen remains unidentified. CDR1 GTSNPN and CDR2 SVGIG come from the germline V gene (reference sequence). J gave up 11 bases and V 1 base, and 6 bases lay outside the gene matches. The CDR3 runs 12 residues. The data are from a study of cytomegalovirus exposure and HLA in healthy donors. Study-wide findings and caveats: Highly shared sequence variants in one cluster were likely a sequencing artifact. With DRB1 most and HLA-C fewest, TCR association rates differed between HLA loci in a later analysis.

Use of 60 Vbeta and 13 Jbeta primers characterized the PCR. Produced via immunoSEQ multiplex PCR; TCRdb's table is partial and in-frame only. The sample records roughly 120,000 clones, about 74% being singletons. The gene calls are TRBV30 and TRBJ2-3; 7 nucleotides line up with TRBD2. Sequencing was performed on PBMCs. The sequence was obtained from a woman aged 35 to 49 in good health and CMV-seropositive. The CDR3 sequence: CAWSGRGTMQYF. In nucleotides, the CDR3 is TGTGCCTGGAGTGGGCGCGGGACTATGCAGTATTTT.